This paragraph covers one T cell receptor (beta chain) sequence. This CDR3 is built from 20 residues. V shed 2 bases and J 3 bases; nucleotides not matched to a gene: 18. Germline loops: CDR1 LNHDA, CDR2 SQIVND (reference sequence). This sample is drawn from a study of T cells in Graves' hyperthyroidism and ophthalmopathy. Amplification of TCR beta CDR3 regions used RNA as the template. TCR CDR3 underwent first-round RT-PCR with the HTBI primer set. TCRdb reprocessed the multiplex PCR reads via MiXCR and lists one record per CDR3 protein. The sample has approximately 600,000 distinct CDR3 sequences, roughly 16% seen once; the top ten hold 3.8%.

This chain links TRBV19 with TRBJ2-1; TRBD2 matches at 8 bases. Input material: blood. This TCR came from a young woman with Graves' hyperthyroidism. CDR3: CASSITPFFELAGIYNEQFF. In DNA, the CDR3 is TGTGCCAGTAGTATAACCCCCTTCTTCGAGTTAGCGGGGATCTACAATGAGCAGTTCTTC.